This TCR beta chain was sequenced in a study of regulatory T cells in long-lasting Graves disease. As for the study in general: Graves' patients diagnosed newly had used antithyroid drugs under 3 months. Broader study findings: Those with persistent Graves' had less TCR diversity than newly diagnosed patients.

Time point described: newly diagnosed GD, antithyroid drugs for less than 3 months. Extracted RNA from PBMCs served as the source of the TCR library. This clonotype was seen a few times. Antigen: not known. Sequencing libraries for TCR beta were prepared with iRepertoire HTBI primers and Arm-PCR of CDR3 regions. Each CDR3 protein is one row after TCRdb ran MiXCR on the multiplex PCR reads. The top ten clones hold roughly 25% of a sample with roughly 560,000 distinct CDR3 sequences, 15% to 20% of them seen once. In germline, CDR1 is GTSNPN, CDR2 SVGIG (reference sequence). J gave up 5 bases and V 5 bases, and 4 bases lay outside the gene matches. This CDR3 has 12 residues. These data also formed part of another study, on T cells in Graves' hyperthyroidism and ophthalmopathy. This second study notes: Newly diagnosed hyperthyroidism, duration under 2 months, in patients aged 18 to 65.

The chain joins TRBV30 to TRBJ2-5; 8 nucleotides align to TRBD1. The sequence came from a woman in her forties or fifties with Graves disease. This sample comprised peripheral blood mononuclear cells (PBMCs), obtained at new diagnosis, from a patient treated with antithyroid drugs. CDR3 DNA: TGTGCCTGGGACAGGGGTGGCGAGACCCAGTACTTC. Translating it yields CAWDRGGETQYF. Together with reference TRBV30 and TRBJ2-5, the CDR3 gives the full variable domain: SQTIHQWPATLVQPVGSPLSLECTVEGTSNPNLYWYRQAAGRGLQLLFYSVGIGQISSEVPQNLSASRPQDRQFILSSKKLLLSDSGFYLCAWDRGGETQYFGPGTRLLVL.